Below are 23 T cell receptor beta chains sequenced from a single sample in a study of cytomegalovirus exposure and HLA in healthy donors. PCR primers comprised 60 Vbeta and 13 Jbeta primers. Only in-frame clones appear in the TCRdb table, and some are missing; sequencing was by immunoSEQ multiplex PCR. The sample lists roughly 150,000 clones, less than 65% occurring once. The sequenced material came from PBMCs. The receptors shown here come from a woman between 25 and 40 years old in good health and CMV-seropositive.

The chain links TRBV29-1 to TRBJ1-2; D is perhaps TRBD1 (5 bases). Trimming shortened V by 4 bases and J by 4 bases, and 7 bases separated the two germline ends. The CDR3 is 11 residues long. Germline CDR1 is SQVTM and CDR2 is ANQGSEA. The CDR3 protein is CSVAGSYGYTF. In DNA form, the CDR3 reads TGCAGCGTTGCAGGGTCCTATGGCTACACCTTC.

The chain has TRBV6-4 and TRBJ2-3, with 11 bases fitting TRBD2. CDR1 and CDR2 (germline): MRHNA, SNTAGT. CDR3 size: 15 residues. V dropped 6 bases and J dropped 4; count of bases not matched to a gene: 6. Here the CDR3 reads CASSLSGGAADTQYF. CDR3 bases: TGTGCCAGCAGCCTTAGCGGGGGGGCGGCAGATACGCAGTATTTT.

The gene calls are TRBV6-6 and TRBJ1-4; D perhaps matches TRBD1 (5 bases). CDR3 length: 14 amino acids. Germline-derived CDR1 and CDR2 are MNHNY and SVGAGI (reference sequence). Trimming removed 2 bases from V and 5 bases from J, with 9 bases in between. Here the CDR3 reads CASSYGRANEKLFF. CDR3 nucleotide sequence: TGTGCCAGCAGTTACGGCAGGGCGAATGAAAAACTGTTTTTT.

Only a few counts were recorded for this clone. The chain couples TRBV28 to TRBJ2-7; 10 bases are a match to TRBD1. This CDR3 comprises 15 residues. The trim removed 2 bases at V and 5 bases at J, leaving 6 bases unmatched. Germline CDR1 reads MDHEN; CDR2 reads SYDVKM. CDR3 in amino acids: CASSLRGTGVHEQYF. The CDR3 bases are TGTGCCAGCAGTTTACGGGGGACAGGGGTCCACGAGCAGTACTTC. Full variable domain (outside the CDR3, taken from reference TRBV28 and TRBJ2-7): DVKVTQSSRYLVKRTGEKVFLECVQDMDHENMFWYRQDPGLGLRLIYFSYDVKMKEKGDIPEGYSVSREKKERFSLILESASTNQTSMYLCASSLRGTGVHEQYFGPGTRLTVT.

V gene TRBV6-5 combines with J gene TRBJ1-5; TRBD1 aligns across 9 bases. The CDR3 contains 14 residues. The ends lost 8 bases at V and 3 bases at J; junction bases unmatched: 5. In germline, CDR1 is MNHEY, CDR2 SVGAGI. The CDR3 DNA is TGTGCCAGCGGGACAGGGAAAGTCAATCAGCCCCAGCATTTT. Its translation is CASGTGKVNQPQHF.

The CDR3 DNA follows: TGTGCCAGCTCACTAGGAATAGCGGAATACACCGGGGAGCTGTTTTTT. Its protein is CASSLGIAEYTGELFF. The chain recombines TRBV18 with TRBJ2-2; the D gene is possibly TRBD2 (6 bases). This CDR3 has 16 residues. Per germline, CDR1 KGHSH and CDR2 LQKENI. Trimming removed 4 bases at V and 3 bases at J, with 15 bases between.

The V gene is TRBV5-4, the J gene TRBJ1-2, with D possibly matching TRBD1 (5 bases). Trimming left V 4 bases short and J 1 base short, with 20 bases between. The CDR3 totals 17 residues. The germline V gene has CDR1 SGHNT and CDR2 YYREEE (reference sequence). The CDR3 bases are TGTGCCAGCAGCGTGGGGCCCCAGATGCGGATTAACTATGGCTACACCTTC. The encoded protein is CASSVGPQMRINYGYTF.

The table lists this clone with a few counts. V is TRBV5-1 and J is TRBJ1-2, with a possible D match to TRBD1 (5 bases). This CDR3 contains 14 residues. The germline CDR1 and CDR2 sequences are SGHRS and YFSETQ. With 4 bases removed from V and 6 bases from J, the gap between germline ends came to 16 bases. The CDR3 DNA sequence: TGCGCCAGCAGCCCTTCCAGGGTTCGGGATGGCTACACCTTC. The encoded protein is CASSPSRVRDGYTF.

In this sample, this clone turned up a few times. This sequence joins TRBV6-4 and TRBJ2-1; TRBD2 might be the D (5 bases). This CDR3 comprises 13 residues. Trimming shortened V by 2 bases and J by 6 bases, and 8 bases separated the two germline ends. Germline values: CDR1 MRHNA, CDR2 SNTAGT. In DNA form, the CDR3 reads TGTGCCAGCAGTGACGTAGCGTTCAATGAGCAGTTCTTC. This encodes CASSDVAFNEQFF.

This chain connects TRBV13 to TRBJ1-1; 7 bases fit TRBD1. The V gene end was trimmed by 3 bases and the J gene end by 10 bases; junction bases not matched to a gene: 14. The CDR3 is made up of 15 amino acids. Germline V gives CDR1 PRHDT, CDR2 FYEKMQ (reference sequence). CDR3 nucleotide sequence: TGTGCCAGCAGCTTTACAGGGGCCGCCATACTCTCAGCTTTCTTT. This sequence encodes CASSFTGAAILSAFF.

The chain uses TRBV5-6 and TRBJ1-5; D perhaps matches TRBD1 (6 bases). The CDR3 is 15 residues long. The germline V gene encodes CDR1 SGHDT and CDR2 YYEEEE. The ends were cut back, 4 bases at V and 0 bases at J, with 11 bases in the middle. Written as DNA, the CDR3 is TGTGCCAGCAGCCTACAGGGCTATAGCAATCAGCCCCAGCATTTT. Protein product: CASSLQGYSNQPQHF.

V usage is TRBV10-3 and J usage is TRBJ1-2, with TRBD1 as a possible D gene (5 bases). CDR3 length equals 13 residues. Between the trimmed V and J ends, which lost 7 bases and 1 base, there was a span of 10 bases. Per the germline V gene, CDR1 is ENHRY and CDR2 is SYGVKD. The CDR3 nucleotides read TGTGCCATCAACGGGGGGGGTAACTATGGCTACACCTTC. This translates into CAINGGGNYGYTF.

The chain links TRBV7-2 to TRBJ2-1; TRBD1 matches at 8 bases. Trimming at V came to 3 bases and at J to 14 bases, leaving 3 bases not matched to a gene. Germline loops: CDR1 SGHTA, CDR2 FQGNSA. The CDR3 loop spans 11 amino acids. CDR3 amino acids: CASSLATGEFF. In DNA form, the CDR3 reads TGTGCCAGCAGCTTGGCGACAGGGGAGTTCTTC.

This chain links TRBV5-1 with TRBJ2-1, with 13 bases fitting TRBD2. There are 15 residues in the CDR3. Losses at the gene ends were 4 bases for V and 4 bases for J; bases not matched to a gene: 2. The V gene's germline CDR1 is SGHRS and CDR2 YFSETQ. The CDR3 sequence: CASSVGLAGYNEQFF. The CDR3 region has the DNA TGCGCCAGCAGCGTGGGACTAGCGGGATACAATGAGCAGTTCTTC.

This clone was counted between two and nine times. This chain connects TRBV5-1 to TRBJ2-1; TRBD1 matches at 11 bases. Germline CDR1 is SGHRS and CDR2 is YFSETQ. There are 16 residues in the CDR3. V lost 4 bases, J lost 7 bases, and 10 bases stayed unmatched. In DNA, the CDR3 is TGCGCCAGCAGCCCAGGGACAGGGGGAAAACTGAATGAGCAGTTCTTC. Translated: CASSPGTGGKLNEQFF.

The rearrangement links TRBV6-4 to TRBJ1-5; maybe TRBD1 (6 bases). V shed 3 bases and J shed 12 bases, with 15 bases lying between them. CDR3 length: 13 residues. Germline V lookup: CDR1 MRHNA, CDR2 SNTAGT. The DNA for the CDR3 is TGTGCCAGCAGTGAAATTGAAGGGACATACCAGCATTTT. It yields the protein CASSEIEGTYQHF.

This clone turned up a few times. The CDR3 is CSASEGYGYTF. In DNA form, the CDR3 reads TGCAGTGCTAGTGAGGGTTACGGCTACACCTTC. J is TRBJ1-2 and V is TRBV20-1; D is uncertain. Germline V gene lookup returns CDR1 DFQATT and CDR2 SNEGSKA (reference sequence). This CDR3 region has 11 residues. V lost 3 bases and J lost 8, with 10 bases in between.

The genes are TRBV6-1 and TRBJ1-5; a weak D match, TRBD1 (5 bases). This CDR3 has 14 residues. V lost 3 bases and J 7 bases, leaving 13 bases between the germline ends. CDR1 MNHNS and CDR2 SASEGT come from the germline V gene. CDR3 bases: TGTGCCAGCAGTGATTCGGGGGTCCGACAGCCCCAGCATTTT. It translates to CASSDSGVRQPQHF.

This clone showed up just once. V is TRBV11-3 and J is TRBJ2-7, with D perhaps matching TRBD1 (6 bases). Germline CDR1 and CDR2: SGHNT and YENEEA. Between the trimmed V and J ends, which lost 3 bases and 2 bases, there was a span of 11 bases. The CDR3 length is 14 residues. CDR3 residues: CASSLDSGAYEQYF. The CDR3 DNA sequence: TGTGCCAGCAGCTTGGACAGCGGAGCCTACGAGCAGTACTTC. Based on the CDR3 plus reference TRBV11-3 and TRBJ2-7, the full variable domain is EAGVVQSPRYKIIEKKQPVAFWCNPISGHNTLYWYLQNLGQGPELLIRYENEEAVDDSQLPKDRFSAERLKGVDSTLKIQPAELGDSAVYLCASSLDSGAYEQYFGPGTRLTVT.

The CDR3 loop reads CASSAWTGAGTYNEQFF. The CDR3 DNA is TGTGCCAGCAGCGCCTGGACAGGGGCTGGGACGTACAATGAGCAGTTCTTC. The chain carries TRBV13 and TRBJ2-1; 9 bases are shared with TRBD1. Trimming cost V 5 bases and J 4 bases; bases outside gene matches: 12. The CDR3 is made up of 17 amino acids. The germline CDR1 and CDR2 sequences are PRHDT and FYEKMQ (reference sequence). Variable domain in full (rest from reference TRBV13 and TRBJ2-1): AAGVIQSPRHLIKEKRETATLKCYPIPRHDTVYWYQQGPGQDPQFLISFYEKMQSDKGSIPDRFSAQQFSDYHSELNMSSLELGDSALYFCASSAWTGAGTYNEQFFGPGTRLTVL.

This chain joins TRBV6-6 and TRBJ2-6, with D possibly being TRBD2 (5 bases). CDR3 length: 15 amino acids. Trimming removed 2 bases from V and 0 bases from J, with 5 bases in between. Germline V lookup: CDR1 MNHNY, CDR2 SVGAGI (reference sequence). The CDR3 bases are TGTGCCAGCAGTTACGGGAGCTCTGGGGCCAACGTCCTGACTTTC. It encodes CASSYGSSGANVLTF.

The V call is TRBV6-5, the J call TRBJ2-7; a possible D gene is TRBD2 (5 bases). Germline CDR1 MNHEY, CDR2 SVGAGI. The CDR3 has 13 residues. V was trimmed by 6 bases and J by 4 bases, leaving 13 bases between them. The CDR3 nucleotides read TGTGCCAGCAGGGACGGAGGATCATACGAGCAGTACTTC. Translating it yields CASRDGGSYEQYF.

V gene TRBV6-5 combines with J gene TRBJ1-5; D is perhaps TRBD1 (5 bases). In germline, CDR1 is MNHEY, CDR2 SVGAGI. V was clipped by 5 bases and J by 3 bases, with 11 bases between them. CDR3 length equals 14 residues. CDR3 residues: CASSRSGSNQPQHF. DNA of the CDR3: TGTGCCAGCAGTAGGTCAGGGTCCAATCAGCCCCAGCATTTT.